A single sample is the source of the 32 T cell receptor beta chains below, sequenced in a study of spatial heterogeneity in lung cancer. Time point specified: blood at routine non-recurrence follow-up after resection. One entry per CDR3 protein, called by TCRdb with MiXCR from the 5' RACE reads. The sample has roughly 110,000 distinct CDR3 sequences; roughly a tenth are singletons. The starting material was PBMCs, obtained at follow-up. The receptors come from a female donor with early-stage non-small cell lung cancer.

This chain links TRBV9 with TRBJ2-2, with 9 bases fitting TRBD2. The V gene's germline CDR1 is SGDLS and CDR2 YYNGEE. The CDR3 has 15 residues. The ends lost 6 bases at V and 3 bases at J; junction bases unmatched: 6. The CDR3: CASTRTSEYTGELFF. The CDR3 coding sequence is TGTGCCAGCACCCGGACTAGCGAGTACACCGGGGAGCTGTTTTTT.

This clonotype was seen more than once but under ten times. J is TRBJ1-4 and V is TRBV5-1; no reliable D call. This CDR3 spans 14 amino acids. Between the trimmed V and J ends, which lost 4 bases and 0 bases, there was a span of 7 bases. Looked up from germline, CDR1 is SGHRS and CDR2 is YFSETQ. CDR3 in amino acids: CASSALATNEKLFF. CDR3 sequence (DNA): TGCGCCAGCAGCGCCCTGGCAACTAATGAAAAACTGTTTTTT.

This sequence joins TRBV18 and TRBJ2-5; D ambiguous. The CDR3 length is 13 residues. V was shortened by 0 bases and J by 5 bases, with 7 bases between the two germline ends. CDR1 and CDR2 from the germline V gene are KGHSH and LQKENI. CDR3 in amino acids: CASSPPLVETQYF. The CDR3 DNA reads as TGTGCCAGCTCACCACCACTGGTCGAGACCCAGTACTTC.

This clonotype was recorded many times. V gene TRBV3-1 combines with J gene TRBJ2-7; D is undetermined. There are 11 residues in the CDR3. Trimming shortened V by 1 base and J by 5 bases, and 3 bases separated the two germline ends. Germline lookup yields CDR1 LGHDT and CDR2 YNNKEL (reference sequence). The CDR3 DNA reads as TGTGCCAGCAGCCAAGCCCACGAGCAGTACTTC. Its translation is CASSQAHEQYF.

Only a few counts were recorded for this clonotype. The V gene is TRBV5-1, the J gene TRBJ2-1; 10 nucleotides agree with TRBD1. Germline V CDR1 and CDR2: SGHRS, YFSETQ. The CDR3 length is 16 residues. V shed 4 bases and J 3 bases; nucleotides not matched to a gene: 7. In DNA, the CDR3 is TGCGCCAGCAGCCGAGGGACAGGGGCCCTCTACAATGAGCAGTTCTTC. Encoded protein: CASSRGTGALYNEQFF.

The CDR3 DNA reads TGTGCCTGGAGTTCACAGGGATATGGCTACACCTTC. Its protein product is CAWSSQGYGYTF. V usage is TRBV30 and J usage is TRBJ1-2, with D possibly being TRBD1 (6 bases). The CDR3 runs to 12 residues. V lost 2 bases and J 5 bases, leaving 9 bases between the germline ends. Germline CDR1 is GTSNPN and CDR2 is SVGIG (reference sequence).

This clonotype came up a few times. The V and J genes are TRBV11-2 and TRBJ2-3, with 11 bases fitting TRBD2. Germline CDR1 SGHAT, CDR2 FQNNGV. V trimming: 3 bases; J trimming: 2 bases; junction bases outside the gene matches: 1. The CDR3 length is 15 residues. CDR3 residues: CASSLGLADTDTQYF. As DNA, the CDR3 is TGTGCCAGCAGCTTGGGACTAGCGGACACAGATACGCAGTATTTT.

This clonotype was detected many times. The chain uses TRBV3-1 and TRBJ1-2; D unresolved. Germline V gene lookup returns CDR1 LGHDT and CDR2 YNNKEL (reference sequence). V dropped 3 bases and J dropped 4 bases, with 12 bases sitting between them. The CDR3 loop spans 14 amino acids. This chain's CDR3 is CASSHRRGGYGYTF. The CDR3 region has the DNA TGTGCCAGCAGCCACAGACGAGGAGGCTATGGCTACACCTTC.

This clonotype has a handful of counts. DNA of the CDR3: TGTGCCAGCAGTAATGACAGGGTCAGCGAAAAACTGTTTTTT. Its translation is CASSNDRVSEKLFF. The V call is TRBV2, the J call TRBJ1-4; 7 nucleotides align to TRBD1. The V gene's germline CDR1 is SNHLY and CDR2 FYNNEI. The CDR3 runs to 14 residues. The J segment lost 8 bases and the V segment lost 5 bases, leaving 8 bases of the junction unmatched.

This clonotype has more than one count but fewer than ten. This chain joins TRBV6-2 or TRBV6-3 and TRBJ2-7; the D call may be TRBD1 or TRBD2 (6 bases each). Trimming removed 7 bases from V and 11 bases from J, with 15 bases in between. The germline CDR1 and CDR2 sequences are MNHEY and SVGEGT. The CDR3 extends over 11 amino acids. The DNA of the CDR3 is TGTGCCAGCACGAGCATGCGGGACAAGTACTTC. It codes for CASTSMRDKYF.

This clonotype has a handful of counts. This chain connects TRBV7-2 to TRBJ2-1; TRBD2 matches at 11 bases. This CDR3 region has 16 residues. Germline V gives CDR1 SGHTA, CDR2 FQGNSA. Losses at the gene ends were 5 bases for V and 2 bases for J; bases not matched to a gene: 5. The DNA of the CDR3 is TGTGCCAGCAGCCCCCATAGCGGGAGGGCCTACAATGAGCAGTTCTTC. It translates to CASSPHSGRAYNEQFF.

The CDR3 DNA is TGTGCCAGCAGTTTTCCTAGTCCTGATACGCAGTATTTT. Translation gives CASSFPSPDTQYF. V is TRBV28 and J is TRBJ2-3, with D unresolved. Germline CDR1 and CDR2: MDHEN and SYDVKM. The length of the CDR3 is 13 residues. Deletions cut 3 bases from V and 6 bases from J, with 10 bases between.

This clonotype was seen many times. The rearrangement links TRBV29-1 to TRBJ1-1; D ambiguous. The germline gives CDR1 SQVTM, CDR2 ANQGSEA. Between the trimmed V and J ends, which lost 5 bases and 1 base, there was a span of 8 bases. CDR3 length: 12 residues. Written as DNA, the CDR3 is TGCAGCGTTAGGACGGGGAACACTGAAGCTTTCTTT. Amino acids: CSVRTGNTEAFF.

This clonotype occurred a few times. J is TRBJ2-3 and V is TRBV6-6; 9 bases are shared with TRBD2. The germline gives CDR1 MNHNY, CDR2 SVGAGI (reference sequence). V lost 5 bases and J lost 0; bases outside the gene matches: 3. There are 15 residues in the CDR3. CDR3 sequence (DNA): TGTGCCAGCAGTCTCACTAGCGGGAGCACAGATACGCAGTATTTT. It specifies CASSLTSGSTDTQYF.

V and J are TRBV6-2 or TRBV6-3 and TRBJ2-1; TRBD2 might be the D (6 bases). This CDR3 contains 15 residues. Germline values: CDR1 MNHEY, CDR2 SVGEGT. V was pared by 2 bases and J by 8 bases, with 16 bases between. The DNA for the CDR3 is TGTGCCAGCAGTTACGGCGGGGAGAGGGTATATGAGCAGTTCTTC. Its protein is CASSYGGERVYEQFF.

Notes on this clonotype: The conserved final phenylalanine or tryptophan is absent from the CDR3, which likely points to a read error. The rearrangement links TRBV7-3 to TRBJ2-3, with 7 bases identical to TRBD2. Germline loops: CDR1 SGHTA, CDR2 FQGTGA. J lost 4 bases, V lost 2 bases, and 0 bases had no gene match. CDR3 length: 13 residues. Written as DNA, the CDR3 is TGTGCCAGCAGCTTAGGGGGGGCAGATACGCAGTATCTT. It yields the protein CASSLGGADTQYL.

V is TRBV15 and J is TRBJ1-3, with D possibly TRBD1 on 6 matching bases. Germline V CDR1 and CDR2: LNHNV, YYDKDF (reference sequence). The length of the CDR3 is 15 residues. V was pared by 5 bases and J by 0 bases, with 11 bases between. The CDR3 is CATSLDRLSGNTIYF. CDR3 coding DNA: TGTGCCACCAGCCTCGACAGGCTCTCTGGAAACACCATATATTTT.

This clonotype has just a few counts. V is TRBV29-1 and J is TRBJ2-1; possibly TRBD1 or TRBD2 for D (5 bases each). CDR1 and CDR2 (germline): SQVTM, ANQGSEA. With 6 bases removed from V and 9 bases from J, the gap between germline ends came to 18 bases. CDR3 length equals 13 residues. CDR3 coding DNA: TGCAGCGTCGGCCCGCGTCATGGGGGTGAGCAGTTCTTC. As protein: CSVGPRHGGEQFF.

This clonotype showed up just a few times. The chain combines TRBV24-1 with TRBJ1-5; no clear D gene. The CDR3 spans 14 residues. CDR1 and CDR2 (germline): KGHDR, SFDVKD. The V gene lost 4 bases and the J gene lost 2 bases, with 8 bases spanning the gap. The CDR3 region has the DNA TGTGCCACCAGTGACCCTCGGGGCAATCAGCCCCAGCATTTT. As protein: CATSDPRGNQPQHF.

The sample holds a few counts of this clonotype. The rearrangement links TRBV2 to TRBJ2-1; 9 bases are a match to TRBD1. CDR1 is SNHLY, CDR2 FYNNEI, per germline. The CDR3 has 12 residues. The V segment lost 9 bases and the J segment 6 bases; nucleotides outside the gene matches: 3. CDR3 DNA: TGTGCCAGAGGGACAGGGCGCAATGAGCAGTTCTTC. The encoded protein is CARGTGRNEQFF.

There are a few counts of this clonotype. This chain connects TRBV5-1 to TRBJ1-1; D gene unclear. The CDR3 is 13 amino acids. Germline CDR1 SGHRS, CDR2 YFSETQ. With 4 bases removed from V and 7 bases from J, the gap between germline ends came to 14 bases. The CDR3 here is CASSLVSRDEAFF. The CDR3 nucleotides read TGCGCCAGCAGCCTGGTCTCACGAGATGAAGCTTTCTTT.

This clonotype was seen many times. CDR3 protein: CASSLDEDRGYTF. In DNA, the CDR3 is TGTGCCAGCAGCTTAGACGAGGACCGTGGCTACACCTTC. This chain uses TRBV11-3 with TRBJ1-2; D call uncertain. Germline V CDR1 and CDR2: SGHNT, YENEEA. There are 13 residues in the CDR3. The ends were cut back, 0 bases at V and 7 bases at J, with 9 bases in the middle.

This clonotype turned up a few times. This chain connects TRBV3-1 to TRBJ2-1; 7 nucleotides line up with TRBD2. The germline V gene encodes CDR1 LGHDT and CDR2 YNNKEL (reference sequence). The junction had 1 base not matched to a gene; V was cut back by 3 bases and J by 2 bases. The CDR3 totals 14 residues. The CDR3 spells CASSQGGTYNEQFF. The CDR3 bases are TGTGCCAGCAGCCAGGGAGGGACCTACAATGAGCAGTTCTTC.

This sequence joins TRBV20-1 and TRBJ1-1; D not resolved. The V and J ends lost 0 bases and 8 bases respectively, with 13 bases between them. Per the germline V gene, CDR1 is DFQATT and CDR2 is SNEGSKA (reference sequence). The CDR3 extends over 13 amino acids. CDR3 DNA sequence: TGCAGTGCTAGAGATATAACCCCGTGGGAAGCTTTCTTT. Protein product: CSARDITPWEAFF.

This clonotype was observed many times. The chain joins TRBV2 to TRBJ1-3, with a weak D call TRBD1 (5 bases). Between the trimmed V and J ends, which lost 6 bases and 0 bases, there was a span of 9 bases. The CDR3 runs to 14 residues. The germline V gene encodes CDR1 SNHLY and CDR2 FYNNEI. The CDR3 DNA is TGTGCCAGCAGCGGGACCCGCTCTGGAAACACCATATATTTT. Translating gives CASSGTRSGNTIYF.

The V and J genes are TRBV12-3 or TRBV12-4 and TRBJ2-3; TRBD2 matches at 11 bases. The CDR3 extends over 15 amino acids. Trimming took 3 bases from V and 5 from J; bases not matched to a gene: 4. The CDR3 DNA follows: TGTGCCAGCAGTTTGACTAGCGGGATAGGAGATACGCAGTATTTT. As protein: CASSLTSGIGDTQYF.

This clonotype was found many times. The J gene is TRBJ2-1, the V gene TRBV5-5; TRBD1 matches at 11 bases. V dropped 5 bases and J dropped 6; count of bases not matched to a gene: 7. CDR3 length equals 15 residues. In germline, CDR1 is SGHKS, CDR2 YYEKEE (reference sequence). The CDR3 DNA is TGTGCCAGCAGAAAGCGGGGACAGGGGGTCAATGAGCAGTTCTTC. Translated: CASRKRGQGVNEQFF.

This sequence joins TRBV2 and TRBJ1-3; D possibly corresponds to TRBD1 (5 bases). V was cut by 8 bases and J by 3 bases, with 17 bases left in between. Germline loops: CDR1 SNHLY, CDR2 FYNNEI. The CDR3 is 15 amino acids. The CDR3: CASRQQGVFGNTIYF. The CDR3 DNA is TGTGCCAGCCGTCAACAAGGGGTTTTTGGAAACACCATATATTTT.

This clonotype was counted at least ten times. The chain links TRBV5-1 to TRBJ2-7; 10 bases are shared with TRBD1. V was clipped by 2 bases and J by 5 bases; unmatched bases: 7. The germline V gene encodes CDR1 SGHRS and CDR2 YFSETQ. This CDR3 has 15 residues. The CDR3 loop is CASSLQGTGVDEQYF. The DNA of the CDR3 is TGCGCCAGCAGCTTACAAGGGACAGGGGTCGACGAGCAGTACTTC.

This clonotype has only a few counts. The gene calls are TRBV5-4 and TRBJ2-7, with 7 bases matching TRBD1. V shed 4 bases, J shed 1 base, and the junction held 5 bases outside the gene matches. CDR1 is SGHNT, CDR2 YYREEE, per germline (reference sequence). CDR3 length: 14 amino acids. CDR3 residues: CASSTQTGSYEQYF. In nucleotides, the CDR3 is TGTGCCAGCAGCACCCAGACAGGGTCCTACGAGCAGTACTTC.

This clonotype was seen repeatedly, ten times or more. In DNA form, the CDR3 reads TGTGCCACCAGTGCAGGAACAGGGGCCCCCAATCAGCCCCAGCATTTT. Protein sequence: CATSAGTGAPNQPQHF. The chain employs TRBV24-1 and TRBJ1-5, with 7 bases fitting TRBD1. The germline V gene has CDR1 KGHDR and CDR2 SFDVKD. V shed 5 bases, J shed 3 bases, and the junction held 9 bases outside the gene matches. The length of the CDR3 is 16 residues.

Only a few counts were recorded for this clonotype. The rearrangement links TRBV28 to TRBJ1-4; TRBD1 aligns across 9 bases. J gave up 8 bases and V 2 bases, and 3 bases lay outside the gene matches. Germline CDR1 MDHEN, CDR2 SYDVKM. The CDR3 runs to 14 residues. For the CDR3, the DNA is TGTGCCAGCAGTTTAGGCGGGACAGGGGAAAAACTGTTTTTT. Translating gives CASSLGGTGEKLFF.